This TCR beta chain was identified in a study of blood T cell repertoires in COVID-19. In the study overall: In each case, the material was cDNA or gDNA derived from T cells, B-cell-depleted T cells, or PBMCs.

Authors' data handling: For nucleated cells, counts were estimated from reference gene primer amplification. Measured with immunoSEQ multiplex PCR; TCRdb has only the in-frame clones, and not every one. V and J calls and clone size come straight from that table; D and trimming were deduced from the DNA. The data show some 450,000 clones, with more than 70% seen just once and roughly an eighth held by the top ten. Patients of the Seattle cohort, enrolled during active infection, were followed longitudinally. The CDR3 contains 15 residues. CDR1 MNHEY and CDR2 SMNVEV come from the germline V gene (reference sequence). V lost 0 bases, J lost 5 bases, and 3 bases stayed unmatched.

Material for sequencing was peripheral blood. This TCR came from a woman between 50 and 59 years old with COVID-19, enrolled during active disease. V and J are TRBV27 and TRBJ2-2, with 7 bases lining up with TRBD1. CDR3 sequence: CASSLSGTATGELFF. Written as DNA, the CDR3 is TGTGCCAGCAGTTTATCCGGGACAGCGACCGGGGAGCTGTTTTTT.